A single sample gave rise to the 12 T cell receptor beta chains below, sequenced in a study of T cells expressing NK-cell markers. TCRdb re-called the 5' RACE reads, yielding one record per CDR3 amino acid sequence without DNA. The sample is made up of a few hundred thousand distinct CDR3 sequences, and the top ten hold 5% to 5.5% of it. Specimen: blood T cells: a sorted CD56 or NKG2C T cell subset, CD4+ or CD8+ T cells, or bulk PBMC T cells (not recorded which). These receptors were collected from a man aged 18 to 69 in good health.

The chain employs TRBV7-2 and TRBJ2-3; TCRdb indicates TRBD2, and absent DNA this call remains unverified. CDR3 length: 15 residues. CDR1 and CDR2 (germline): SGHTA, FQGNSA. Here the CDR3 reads CASSLVGDGRGGAYF.

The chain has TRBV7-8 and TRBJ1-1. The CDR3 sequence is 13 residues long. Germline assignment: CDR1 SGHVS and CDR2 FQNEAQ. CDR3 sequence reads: CASSLGKLTEAFF.

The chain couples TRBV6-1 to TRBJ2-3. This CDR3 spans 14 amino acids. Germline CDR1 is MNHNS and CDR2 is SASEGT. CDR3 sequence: CASRRTTSTDTQYF.

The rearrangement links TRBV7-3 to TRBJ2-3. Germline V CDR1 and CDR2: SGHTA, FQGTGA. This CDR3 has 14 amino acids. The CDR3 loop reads CASSLTQIPDTQYF. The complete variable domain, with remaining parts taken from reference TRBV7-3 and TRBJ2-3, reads GAGVSQTPSNKVTEKGKYVELRCDPISGHTALYWYRQSLGQGPEFLIYFQGTGAADDSGLPNDRFFAVRPEGSVSTLKIQRTERGDSAVYLCASSLTQIPDTQYFGPGTRLTVL.

The CDR3 here is CASSSGPMYEQYF. The rearrangement links TRBV11-3 to TRBJ2-7; the TCRdb D gene call, TRBD1, has no DNA to confirm it. The CDR3 has 13 amino acids. Germline V gene lookup returns CDR1 SGHNT and CDR2 YENEEA.

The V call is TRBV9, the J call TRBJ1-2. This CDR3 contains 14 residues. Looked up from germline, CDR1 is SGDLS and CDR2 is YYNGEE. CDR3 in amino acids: CASQPLGAREEDTF.

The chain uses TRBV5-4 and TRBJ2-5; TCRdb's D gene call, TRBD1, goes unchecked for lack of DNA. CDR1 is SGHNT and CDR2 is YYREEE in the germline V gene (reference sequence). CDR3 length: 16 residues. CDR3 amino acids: CASSIQGGEAGETQYF.

The CDR3 loop reads CASSYSRDRGAYSNQPQHF. V gene TRBV6-2 or TRBV6-3 combines with J gene TRBJ1-5; TCRdb indicates TRBD1, and absent DNA this call remains unverified. Germline V gives CDR1 MNHEY, CDR2 SVGEGT. The CDR3 is 19 residues long.

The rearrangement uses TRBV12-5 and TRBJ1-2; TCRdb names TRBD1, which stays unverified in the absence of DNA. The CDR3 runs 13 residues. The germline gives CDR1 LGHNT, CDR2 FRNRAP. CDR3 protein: CASGRGDNYGYTF.

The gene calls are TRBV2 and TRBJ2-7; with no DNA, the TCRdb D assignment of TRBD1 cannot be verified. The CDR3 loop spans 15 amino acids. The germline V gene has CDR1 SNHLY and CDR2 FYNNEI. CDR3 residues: CASSEEGAHTYEQYF.

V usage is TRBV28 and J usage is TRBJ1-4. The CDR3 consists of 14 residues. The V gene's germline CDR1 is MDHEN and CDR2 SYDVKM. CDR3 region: CASSPGLLGEKLFF.

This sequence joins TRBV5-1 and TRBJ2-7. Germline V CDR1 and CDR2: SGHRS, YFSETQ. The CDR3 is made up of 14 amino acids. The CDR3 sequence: CASSLVAGSYEQYF.